This TCR beta chain was captured in a study of PD-1 blockade in classical Hodgkin lymphoma. Findings of the study overall: Possibly reflecting disease activity or prior therapy, repertoire differences have causes that remain undefined.

Time point described: newly diagnosed, previously untreated cHL patient sample. The authors purified CD4+ T cells from thawed PBMCs by magnetic negative selection. The CDR3 extends over 15 amino acids. Deletions cut 8 bases from V and 3 bases from J, with 18 bases between. Looked up from germline, CDR1 is LNHDA and CDR2 is SQIVND (reference sequence). Assay: immunoSEQ multiplex PCR; the TCRdb copy retains only in-frame clones and omits some. The sample comprises just under 20,000 clones, about four fifths of which are singletons, and around 1.2% rests with the top ten. With regard to this clone: Its antigen is still unknown.

The TCR was taken from a human donor with classical Hodgkin lymphoma. Sequenced: CD4+ T cells from blood. The chain couples TRBV19 to TRBJ2-3; D call uncertain. CDR3 sequence (DNA): TGTGCCAGTCGCTCCAGTGCAGGATTTACAGATACGCAGTATTTT. Its protein product is CASRSSAGFTDTQYF. Combining the CDR3 with reference TRBV19 and TRBJ2-3 gives the whole variable domain DGGITQSPKYLFRKEGQNVTLSCEQNLNHDAMYWYRQDPGQGLRLIYYSQIVNDFQKGDIAEGYSVSREKKESFPLTVTSAQKNPTAFYLCASRSSAGFTDTQYFGPGTRLTVL.